A single TCR beta chain is shown here with its context. Its antigen is undetermined. Overall study findings and caveats: Whole repertoires were not studied in the larger cohort, only one V-J beta rearrangement.

Semi-nested PCR with Nested Universal Primer A followed constant-region reverse priming of full-length variable regions. TCRdb independently ran MiXCR on the 5' RACE reads; one entry per CDR3 protein. The sample includes approximately 40,000 distinct CDR3 sequences, about 32% of them seen just once. Memory CD4+ T cells were sorted as CD4+CD45RO+CD25- cells. Trimming took off 3 bases at V and 0 bases at J, with 10 bases between the two ends. The CDR3 totals 14 residues. CDR1 and CDR2 (germline): SGDLS, YYNGEE. The chain combines TRBV9 with TRBJ2-7; no reliable D call. Sequencing input: tumor-infiltrating memory CD4+ T cells sorted from the breast tumor. Described subset: memory CD4+ T cells, CD4+CD45RO+CD25-. The source is a female donor with breast cancer. CDR3: CASSGSEPSYEQYF. The CDR3 coding sequence is TGTGCCAGCAGCGGATCCGAACCCTCCTACGAGCAGTACTTC. The complete variable domain, with remaining parts taken from reference TRBV9 and TRBJ2-7, reads DSGVTQTPKHLITATGQRVTLRCSPRSGDLSVYWYQQSLDQGLQFLIQYYNGEERAKGNILERFSAQQFPDLHSELNLSSLELGDSALYFCASSGSEPSYEQYFGPGTRLTVT.